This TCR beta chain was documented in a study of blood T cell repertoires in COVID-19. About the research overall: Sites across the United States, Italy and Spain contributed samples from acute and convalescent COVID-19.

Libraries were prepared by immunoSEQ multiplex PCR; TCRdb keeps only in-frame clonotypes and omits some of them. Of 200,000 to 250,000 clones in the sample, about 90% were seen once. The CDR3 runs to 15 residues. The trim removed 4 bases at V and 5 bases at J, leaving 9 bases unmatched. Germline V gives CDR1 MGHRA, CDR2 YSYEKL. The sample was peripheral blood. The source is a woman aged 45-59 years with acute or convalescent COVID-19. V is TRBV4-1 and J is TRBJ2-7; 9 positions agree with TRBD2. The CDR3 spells CASSLSGLANHEQYF. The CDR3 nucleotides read TGCGCCAGCAGCCTCTCAGGACTAGCGAACCACGAGCAGTACTTC.